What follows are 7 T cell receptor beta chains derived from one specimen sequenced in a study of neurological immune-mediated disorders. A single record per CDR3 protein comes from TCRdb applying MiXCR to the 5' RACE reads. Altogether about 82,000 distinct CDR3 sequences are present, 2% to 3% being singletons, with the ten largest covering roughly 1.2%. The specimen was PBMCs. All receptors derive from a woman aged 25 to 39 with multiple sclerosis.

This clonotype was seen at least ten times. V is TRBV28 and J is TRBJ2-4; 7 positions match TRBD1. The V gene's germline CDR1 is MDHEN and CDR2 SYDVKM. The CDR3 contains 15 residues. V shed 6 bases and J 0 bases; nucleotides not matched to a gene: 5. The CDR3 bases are TGTGCCAGCAGCAACAGGGGCTCAGCCAAAAACATTCAGTACTTC. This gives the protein CASSNRGSAKNIQYF.

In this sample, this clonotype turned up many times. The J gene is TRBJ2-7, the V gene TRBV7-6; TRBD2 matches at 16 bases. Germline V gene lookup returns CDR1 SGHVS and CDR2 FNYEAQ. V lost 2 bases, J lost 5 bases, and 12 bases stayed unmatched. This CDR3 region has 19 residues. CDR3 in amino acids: CASSLLGPGTSGRADEQYF. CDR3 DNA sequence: TGTGCCAGCAGCTTATTAGGCCCAGGGACTAGCGGGAGGGCAGACGAGCAGTACTTC.

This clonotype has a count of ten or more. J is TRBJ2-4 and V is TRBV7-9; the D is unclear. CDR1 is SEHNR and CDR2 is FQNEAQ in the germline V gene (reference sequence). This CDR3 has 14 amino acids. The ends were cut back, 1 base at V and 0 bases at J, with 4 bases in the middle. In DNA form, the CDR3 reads TGTGCCAGCAGCTTAGGGGTAGCCAAAAACATTCAGTACTTC. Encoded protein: CASSLGVAKNIQYF.

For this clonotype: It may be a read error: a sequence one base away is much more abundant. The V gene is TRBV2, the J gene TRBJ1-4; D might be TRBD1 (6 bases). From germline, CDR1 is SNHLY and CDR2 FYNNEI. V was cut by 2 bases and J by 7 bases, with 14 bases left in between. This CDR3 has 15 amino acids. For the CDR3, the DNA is TGTGCCAGCAGTGAAAAGACCAGGGGTGGTGAAAAACTGTTTTTT. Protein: CASSEKTRGGEKLFF. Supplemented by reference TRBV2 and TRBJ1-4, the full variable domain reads EPEVTQTPSHQVTQMGQEVILRCVPISNHLYFYWYRQILGQKVEFLVSFYNNEISEKSEIFDDQFSVERPDGSNFTLKIRSTKLEDSAMYFCASSEKTRGGEKLFFGSGTQLSVL.

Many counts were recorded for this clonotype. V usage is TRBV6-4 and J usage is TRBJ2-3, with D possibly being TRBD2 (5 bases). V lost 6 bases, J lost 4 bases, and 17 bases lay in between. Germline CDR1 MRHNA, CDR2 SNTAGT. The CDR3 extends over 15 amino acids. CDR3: CASSRVSGSADTQYF. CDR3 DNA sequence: TGTGCCAGCAGCCGGGTCTCGGGAAGTGCAGATACGCAGTATTTT.

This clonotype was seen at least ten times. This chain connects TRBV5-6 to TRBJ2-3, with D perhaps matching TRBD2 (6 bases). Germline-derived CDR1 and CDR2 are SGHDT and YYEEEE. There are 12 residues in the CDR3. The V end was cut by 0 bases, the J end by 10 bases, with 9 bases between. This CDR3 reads CASSLELAPQYF. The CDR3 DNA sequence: TGTGCCAGCAGCTTGGAACTAGCTCCGCAGTATTTT. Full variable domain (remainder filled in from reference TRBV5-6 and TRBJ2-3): DAGVTQSPTHLIKTRGQQVTLRCSPKSGHDTVSWYQQALGQGPQFIFQYYEEEERQRGNFPDRFSGHQFPNYSSELNVNALLLGDSALYLCASSLELAPQYFGPGTRLTVL.

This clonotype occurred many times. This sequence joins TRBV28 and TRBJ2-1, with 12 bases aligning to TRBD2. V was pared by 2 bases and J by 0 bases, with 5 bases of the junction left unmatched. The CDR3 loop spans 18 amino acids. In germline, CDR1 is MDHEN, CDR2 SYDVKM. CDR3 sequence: CASSLPLAGGSSYNEQFF. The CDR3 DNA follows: TGTGCCAGCAGTTTACCACTAGCGGGAGGAAGCTCCTACAATGAGCAGTTCTTC.